The subject of this entry is one T cell receptor beta chain. Its antigen is not identified. The sample originates from a study of CD4 T cells in relation to SARS-CoV-2 and coronaviruses. About the study: The HLA restriction of the shared crossreactive spike epitopes was mapped. The study's findings and limits: Monoreactive clones expanded significantly more to SARS-CoV-2 than crossreactive clones did.

Germline CDR1 reads MGHDK; CDR2 reads SYGVNS. Germline trimming cut 4 bases from V and 2 bases from J; bases unmatched to any gene: 7. The CDR3 has 17 amino acids. Profiled with immunoSEQ multiplex PCR; TCRdb holds only in-frame clones, not every one. In the table there are 60,000 or so clones, over 90% of which are singletons. CD4+ T cells from unexposed donors were obtained before the COVID-19 pandemic (2011-2018). The source is a human donor in good health. The V and J genes are TRBV25-1 and TRBJ2-3; 12 nucleotides agree with TRBD2. Sequenced input: naive CD4+ T cells from PBMCs. Subset indicated: naive CD4+ T cells isolated by negative enrichment. The CDR3 spells CASSARTSGTNTDTQYF. CDR3 bases: TGTGCCAGCAGTGCTCGGACTAGCGGGACTAACACAGATACGCAGTATTTT.